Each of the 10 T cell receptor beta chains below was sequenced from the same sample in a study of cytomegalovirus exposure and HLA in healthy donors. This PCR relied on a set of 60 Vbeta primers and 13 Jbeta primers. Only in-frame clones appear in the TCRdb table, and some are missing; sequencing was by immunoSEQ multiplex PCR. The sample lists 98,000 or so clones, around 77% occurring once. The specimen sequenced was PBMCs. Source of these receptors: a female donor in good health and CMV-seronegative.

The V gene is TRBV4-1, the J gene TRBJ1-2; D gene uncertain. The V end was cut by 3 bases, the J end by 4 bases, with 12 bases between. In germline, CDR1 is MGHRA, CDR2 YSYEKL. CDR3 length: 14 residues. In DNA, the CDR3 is TGCGCCAGCAGCCAGGGCACTGTATTCTATGGCTACACCTTC. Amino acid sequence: CASSQGTVFYGYTF.

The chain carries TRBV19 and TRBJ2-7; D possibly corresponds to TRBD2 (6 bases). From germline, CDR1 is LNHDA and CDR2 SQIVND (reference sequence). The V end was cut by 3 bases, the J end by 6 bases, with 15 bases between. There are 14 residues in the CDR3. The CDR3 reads CASSIRERRGEQYF. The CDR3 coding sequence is TGTGCCAGTAGTATCCGGGAGAGGCGCGGCGAGCAGTACTTC.

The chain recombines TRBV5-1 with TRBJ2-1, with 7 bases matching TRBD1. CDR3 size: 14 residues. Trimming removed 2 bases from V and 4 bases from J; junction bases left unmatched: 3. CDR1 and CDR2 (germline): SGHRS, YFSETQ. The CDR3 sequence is CASSFSQGYNEQFF. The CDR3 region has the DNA TGCGCCAGCAGCTTTTCACAGGGGTACAATGAGCAGTTCTTC.

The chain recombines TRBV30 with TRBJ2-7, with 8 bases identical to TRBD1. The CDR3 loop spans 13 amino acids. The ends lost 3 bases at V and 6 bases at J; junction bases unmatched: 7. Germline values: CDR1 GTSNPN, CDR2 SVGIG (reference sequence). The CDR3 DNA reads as TGTGCCTGGAGACCGGACAGGGCCGGCGAGCAGTACTTC. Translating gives CAWRPDRAGEQYF.

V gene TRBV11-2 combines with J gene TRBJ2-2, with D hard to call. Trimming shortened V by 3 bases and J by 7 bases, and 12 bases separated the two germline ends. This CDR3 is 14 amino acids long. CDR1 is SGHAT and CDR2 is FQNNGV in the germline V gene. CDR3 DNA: TGTGCCAGCAGCTTTGGCCAGGTAGACGGGGAGCTGTTTTTT. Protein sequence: CASSFGQVDGELFF.

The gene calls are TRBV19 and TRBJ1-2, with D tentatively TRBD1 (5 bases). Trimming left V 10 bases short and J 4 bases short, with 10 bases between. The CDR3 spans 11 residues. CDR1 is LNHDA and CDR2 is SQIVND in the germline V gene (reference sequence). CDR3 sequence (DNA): TGTGCCAACAACGGGGGCTATGGCTACACCTTC. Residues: CANNGGYGYTF.

The CDR3 nucleotides are TGTGCCAGCAGCGGGGGGGATAGGGAGACCCAGTACTTC. Its translation: CASSGGDRETQYF. The chain uses TRBV5-4 and TRBJ2-5, with 7 bases fitting TRBD2. Trimming at V came to 4 bases and at J to 5 bases, leaving 5 bases not matched to a gene. Germline loops: CDR1 SGHNT, CDR2 YYREEE (reference sequence). The CDR3 sequence is 13 residues long.

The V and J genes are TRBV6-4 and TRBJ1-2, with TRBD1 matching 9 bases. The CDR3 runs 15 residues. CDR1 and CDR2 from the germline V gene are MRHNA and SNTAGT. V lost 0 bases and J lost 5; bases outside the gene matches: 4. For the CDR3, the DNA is TGTGCCAGCAGTGACTCAGGGGACAGGGTTTATGGCTACACCTTC. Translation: CASSDSGDRVYGYTF.

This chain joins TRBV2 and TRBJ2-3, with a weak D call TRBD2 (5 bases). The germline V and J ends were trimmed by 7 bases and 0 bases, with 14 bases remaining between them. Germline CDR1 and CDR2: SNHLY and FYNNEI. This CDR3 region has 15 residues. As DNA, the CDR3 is TGTGCCAGCATCAGTTCGGGGATTAGCACAGATACGCAGTATTTT. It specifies CASISSGISTDTQYF.

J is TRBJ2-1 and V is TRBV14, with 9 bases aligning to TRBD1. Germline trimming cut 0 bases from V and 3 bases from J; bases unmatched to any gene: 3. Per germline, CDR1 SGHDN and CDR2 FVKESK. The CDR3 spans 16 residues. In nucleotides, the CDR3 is TGTGCCAGCAGCCAAGATCGGGACAGGGACTACAATGAGCAGTTCTTC. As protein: CASSQDRDRDYNEQFF.